This is a list of T cell receptor beta chains from one sample in a study of T-cell reconstitution after alpha-beta-depleted transplantation in children. TCRdb re-called the PCR reads with MiXCR, one entry per CDR3 protein. The repertoire consists of roughly 570,000 distinct CDR3 sequences, with roughly 30% occurring once and the leading ten covering just over 35%. Sequencing used PBMCs, obtained before TCRalphabeta/CD19-depleted stem cell transplant. Receptor source: a boy in the first two years of life with Wiskott-Aldrich syndrome, due to receive a stem cell transplant. CDR3s include the opening cysteine and the closing phenylalanine or tryptophan. The D gene is left open where the match is weak. Clone size, where shown, is once, few, many, or a class for clones that have expanded.

TRBD1	TRBJ1-2	TRBV12-3/TRBV12-4	few	TGTGCCAGCAGTCGCCCGGGACAGGGCCTCTATGGCTACACCTTC	CASSRPGQGLYGYTF
NA	TRBJ1-2	TRBV29-1	few	TGCAGCGGTGGGACCTTGGACTATGGCTACACCTTC	CSGGTLDYGYTF
NA	TRBJ2-3	TRBV5-1	once	TGCGCCAGCACCTTTTTGACCGGAGGAGATACGCAGTATTTT	CASTFLTGGDTQYF
NA	TRBJ2-1	TRBV7-9	few	TGTGCCAGCAGCTTCTCTCCGGTCTACAATGAGCAGTTCTTC	CASSFSPVYNEQFF
NA	TRBJ2-5	TRBV10-3	few	TGTGCCATCAACGGGGGAAGGGGGCAAGAGACCCAGTACTTC	CAINGGRGQETQYF
NA	TRBJ2-5	TRBV25-1	few	TGTGCCAGCAGTGATAATGGGATCCGGGAGACCCAGTACTTC	CASSDNGIRETQYF
NA	TRBJ2-7	TRBV29-1	NA	TGCAGCGTGGGAAGAATGGCCGAGCAGTACTTC	CSVGRMAEQYF
TRBD1	TRBJ1-1	TRBV5-1	few	TGCGCCAGCAGCTTGGCCCCAGGGGGCACTGAAGCTTTCTTT	CASSLAPGGTEAFF
NA	TRBJ1-2	TRBV7-9	many	TGTGCCAGCAGCTTACAGGGGAGCTATGGCTACACCTTC	CASSLQGSYGYTF
NA	TRBJ1-6	TRBV28	NA	TGTGCCAGCAGTTTTTTCAGGAGCTCCTATAATTCACCCCTCCACTTT	CASSFFRSSYNSPLHF
TRBD1	TRBJ1-4	TRBV3-1	NA	TGTGCCAGCAGCCAGAGGGGGCAAGGAGAAAAACTGTTTTTT	CASSQRGQGEKLFF
NA	TRBJ2-7	TRBV10-3	many	TGTGCCATCAGGGGGGATACGGGGGCTAAATACGAGCAGTACTTC	CAIRGDTGAKYEQYF
NA	TRBJ2-5	TRBV20-1	NA	TGCAGTGCTAGAGATCAGCGGTACCAAGAGACCCAGTACTTC	CSARDQRYQETQYF
TRBD1	TRBJ1-1	TRBV5-5	NA	TGTGCCAGCAGCGCTCTGACAGGGGACCACACTGAAGCTTTCTTT	CASSALTGDHTEAFF
TRBD2	TRBJ2-3	TRBV27	NA	TGTGCCAGCAGTTCGGGACTAGCGGGAATAGATACGCAGTATTTT	CASSSGLAGIDTQYF
NA	TRBJ2-7	TRBV5-1	NA	TGCGCCAGCAGCTTGGCCGGACGGAGCAACTACGAGCAGTACTTC	CASSLAGRSNYEQYF
TRBD1	TRBJ1-3	TRBV27	NA	TGTGCCAGCAGTGGAACAGGGGGCATAACTGGAAACACCATATATTTT	CASSGTGGITGNTIYF
TRBD2	TRBJ2-7	TRBV10-2	NA	TGCGCCAGCAGCGTTCCTAGCGGGAGGCGAAACGAGCAGTACTTC	CASSVPSGRRNEQYF
TRBD1	TRBJ2-3	TRBV5-1	few	TGCGCCAGCAGCTCGAGACAGGGGGCAGATACGCAGTATTTT	CASSSRQGADTQYF
TRBD2	TRBJ2-1	TRBV28	NA	TGTGCCAGCCTGACCTCGACTAGCGGGCTCACCAATGAGCAGTTCTTC	CASLTSTSGLTNEQFF
NA	TRBJ2-4	TRBV20-1	NA	TGCAGTGCTAGAGAACATCTGGATATGATAAAAAACATTCAGTACTTC	CSAREHLDMIKNIQYF
TRBD2	TRBJ2-3	TRBV29-1	few	TGCAGCGGGAGACTAGCGGCAGATACGCAGTATTTT	CSGRLAADTQYF
NA	TRBJ1-5	TRBV3-1	NA	TGTGCCAGCAGCCAAGGTGGGATAGGGAACGTTTATCAGCCCCAGCATTTT	CASSQGGIGNVYQPQHF
TRBD2	TRBJ2-1	TRBV5-1	NA	TGCGCCAGCAGCCTAGGACTAGCGGGAAGGTCCTACAATGAGCAGTTCTTC	CASSLGLAGRSYNEQFF
NA	TRBJ2-5	TRBV20-1	NA	TGCAGTGCTAGTCTGGGACAACAAGAGACCCAGTACTTC	CSASLGQQETQYF
NA	TRBJ2-1	TRBV5-1	few	TGCGCCAGCAGCCCCTCGGACAGATACAATGAGCAGTTCTTC	CASSPSDRYNEQFF
TRBD2	TRBJ2-3	TRBV20-1	NA	TGCAGTGCTAGAGTGACTAGCGGGGCAGATACGCAGTATTTT	CSARVTSGADTQYF
NA	TRBJ2-1	TRBV28	NA	TGTGCCAGCAGCTCCGGGACTCACAATGAGCAGTTCTTC	CASSSGTHNEQFF
TRBD2	TRBJ2-7	TRBV27	NA	TGTGCCAGCAGTTTCAGTTCGGGAGGGCACGAGCAGTACTTC	CASSFSSGGHEQYF
NA	TRBJ2-1	TRBV5-1	NA	TGCGCCAGCAGCTTCCTAAACTTAGCGGAATACAATGAGCAGTTCTTC	CASSFLNLAEYNEQFF
NA	TRBJ2-2	TRBV12-3/TRBV12-4	NA	TGTGCCAGCAGCGCTGGAGTCGGGGAGCTGTTTTTT	CASSAGVGELFF
TRBD2	TRBJ2-1	TRBV10-3	NA	TGTGCCATCAGTTTAGCGGGAGTGCAGTTCTTC	CAISLAGVQFF
NA	TRBJ2-6	TRBV11-2	NA	TGTGCCAGCACCCAGAACGTCGGGGCCAACGTCCTGACTTTC	CASTQNVGANVLTF
NA	TRBJ2-5	TRBV30	few	TGTGCCTGTGGAGAGGAGACCCAGTACTTC	CACGEETQYF
TRBD2	TRBJ2-2	TRBV20-1	NA	TGCAGTGCTAGAGATGGTCGGGCGGGAGCCTCCGGGGAGCTGTTTTTT	CSARDGRAGASGELFF